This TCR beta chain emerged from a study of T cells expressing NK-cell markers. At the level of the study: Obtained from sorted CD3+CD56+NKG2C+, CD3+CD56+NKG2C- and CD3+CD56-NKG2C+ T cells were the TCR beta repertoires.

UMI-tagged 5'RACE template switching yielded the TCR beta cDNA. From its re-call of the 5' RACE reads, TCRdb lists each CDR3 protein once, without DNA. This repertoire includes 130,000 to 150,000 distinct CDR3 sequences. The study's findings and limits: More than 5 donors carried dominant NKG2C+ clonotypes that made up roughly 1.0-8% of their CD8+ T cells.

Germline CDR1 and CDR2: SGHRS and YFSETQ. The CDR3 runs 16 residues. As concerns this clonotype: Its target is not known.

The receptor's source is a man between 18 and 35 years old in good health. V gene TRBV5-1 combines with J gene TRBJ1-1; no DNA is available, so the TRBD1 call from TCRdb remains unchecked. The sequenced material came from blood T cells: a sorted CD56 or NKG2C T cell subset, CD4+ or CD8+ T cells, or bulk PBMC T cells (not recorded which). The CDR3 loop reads CASSAGGAVMNTEAFF.